The TCR beta chain described here comes from a study of beta chain features in type 1 diabetes listed by TCRdb under 2018. Regarding the complete study: Mean age, gender distribution, total cell number and subset yield were not different between patients and healthy donors. A total of 85 million to 110 million sorted cells were examined across all samples, and RNA yield correlated strongly with the number of cells per subset. In the study, TCRB repertoires of sorted circulating CD4+ T cell subsets from recently diagnosed type 1 diabetes patients were compared with those of matched healthy donors. Naive and central memory subsets were obtained from all 30 or so donors, but regulatory and stem cell-like memory subsets were isolated from only 8 patients and about 8 healthy donors.

As encoded in the germline V gene, CDR1 is MNHEY while CDR2 is SVGAGI. The CDR3 spans 13 residues, from the cysteine through the phenylalanine. Only the CDR3 region is kept as DNA, spanning 39 bases read in frame from base 1. The junction carries 11 bases between V and J, which are trimmed by 3 bases and 6 bases respectively. The entire amount of isolated RNA was reverse transcribed using the High Capacity cDNA Reverse Transcription Kit, so the sequenced TCRB transcripts were expressed ones. Naive, central memory and regulatory T cell samples underwent deep immunoSEQ sequencing, averaging around 3.9 million total reads per sample. Sorted cells were lysed in RLT buffer, and RNA was extracted using DNase-treated RNeasy Micro or Mini kits according to cell number. To prevent cross-contamination, each cell subset was processed individually, whereas patient and healthy donor samples were processed jointly. Using the immunoSEQ multiplex PCR, TCRB sequences were amplified from cDNA into 87-bp fragments spanning the CDR3 region. Amplicons were sequenced on the Illumina HiSeq platform. Processing in the source paper ran as follows. Synthetic template baselines were used to correct PCR bias computationally, reads within Hamming distance 2 were collapsed, and singletons that could not be merged were discarded. Reads were aligned to IMGT to assign V, D and J genes, CDR3 length, and insertions or deletions at six rearrangement sites. Within each subset, clonotype counts were normalized to the number of sorted cells before true diversity and Gini coefficients were calculated with the tcR R package. The overlap coefficient, calculated on TCRB nucleotide sequences, was used to quantify repertoire sharing. As a proxy for the pre-selection repertoire, out-of-frame TCRB sequences from naive cells were analyzed. In its TCRdb copy, this immuneACCESS table keeps in-frame sequences only and misses some clones. Where compared with another copy, unresolved V genes explain less than half of these, and the others have no known cause. That table supplies the V and J calls and clone size; D and trimming were determined from the DNA. This sample is represented by about 270,000 clones; over 12% of them were singletons. Of the sample, around 0.026% is held by the ten largest clones.

Concerning this clone: It lacks a known antigen. Base qualities are not recorded, but no much larger clone differs from it by a single base.

Each donor gave one peripheral blood draw, averaging roughly 100 mL, which was collected into heparinised tubes. A BD FACSAria II was used to sort naive, central memory, regulatory and stem cell-like memory CD4+ T cells with a panel that included CD45RO, CCR7, CD25, CD127, CD95 and CD27. Purity was above 98% for every sorted population. PBMCs were isolated right away by Lymphoprep density gradient centrifugation and were stained directly, without culture. So that batch effects would be minimized, each experiment stained and sorted samples in pairs, pairing one healthy donor with one patient. The full study reports these points: PCR may preferentially amplify shorter templates, but because patient and control samples were amplified and corrected together, any resulting skew would affect both groups equally. In all four CD4+ subsets, TCRB CDR3 length was moderately but significantly shorter in type 1 diabetes patients. Fewer insertions and more nucleotide deletions at VDJ recombination sites were observed in patients with type 1 diabetes, implying thymic rearrangement abnormalities. Because cDNA was sequenced instead of genomic DNA, activated cells with high expression could be over-represented, although the groups did not differ in activation or CD3 levels. Naive, central memory and regulatory TCRB repertoires appeared to be more alike among patients than among healthy donors. Only small numbers of individuals were included in the HLA sub-analyses, which left unresolved whether HLA type had any influence on TCRB rearrangement.

Source material: naive CD4+ T cells from blood. Sample cell subset or site, as interpreted from the label and publication: true naive CD4+ T cells. This receptor was taken from a woman aged 40 to 50 in good health. The sequence is built from TRBV6-5 and TRBJ1-2; a tentative D call is TRBD1 (6 bases match). CDR3 reads: CASSYSGVNGYTF. The nucleotide sequence reads as follows: TGTGCCAGCAGTTATTCAGGGGTCAATGGCTACACCTTC.